Listed below are T cell receptor beta chains from one sample, sequenced in a study of shared clonotypes between healthy human individuals. Measured with immunoSEQ multiplex PCR; TCRdb has only the in-frame clones, and not every one. The top ten hold approximately 0.4% of the sample, which has fewer than 3 million clones, 85% to 95% seen once. The sequencing input was naive CD4+ T cells from PBMCs. Receptors were obtained from a man younger than 35 in good health. Some clones in this sample may be carry-over from other donors' samples. CDR3s include the opening cysteine and the closing phenylalanine or tryptophan. The D gene is left open where the match is weak. Clone size, where shown, is once, few, many, or a class for clones that have expanded.

v_gene: TRBV4-2; abundance: -; d_gene: -; j_gene: TRBJ2-7; CDR3nt: TGTGCCAGCAGCCTTGGGACTGCCGGGGTCTACGAGCAGTACTTC; CDR3aa: CASSLGTAGVYEQYF
v_gene: TRBV5-1; abundance: -; d_gene: -; j_gene: TRBJ1-2; CDR3nt: TGCGCCAGCAGCTTGGCCGGGAAAGGTAGTGGCTACACCTTC; CDR3aa: CASSLAGKGSGYTF
v_gene: TRBV5-1; abundance: -; d_gene: TRBD2; j_gene: TRBJ2-7; CDR3nt: TGCGCCAGCAGCCCTACAGCGGGATCCGGAGAGCAGTACTTC; CDR3aa: CASSPTAGSGEQYF
v_gene: TRBV27; abundance: -; d_gene: -; j_gene: TRBJ2-7; CDR3nt: TGTGCCAGCAGAGCTCGGGGGCCCCGAACCTACGAGCAGTACTTC; CDR3aa: CASRARGPRTYEQYF
v_gene: TRBV6-6; abundance: -; d_gene: -; j_gene: TRBJ1-2; CDR3nt: TGTGCCAGCACCGCGGACGGTTCCTATGGCTACACCTTC; CDR3aa: CASTADGSYGYTF
v_gene: TRBV4-2; abundance: -; d_gene: -; j_gene: TRBJ1-2; CDR3nt: TGTGCCAGCAGCTCTAGCCTATACGGAAGATTTTCTAACTATGGCTACACCTTC; CDR3aa: CASSSSLYGRFSNYGYTF
v_gene: TRBV2; abundance: -; d_gene: -; j_gene: TRBJ1-3; CDR3nt: TGTGCCAGCAAGGCGGGCGTTTTGGAAAACACCATATATTTT; CDR3aa: CASKAGVLENTIYF
v_gene: TRBV4-3; abundance: once; d_gene: -; j_gene: TRBJ1-5; CDR3nt: TGCGCCAGCAGCCAAGACCCCTACAATCAGCCCCAGCATTTT; CDR3aa: CASSQDPYNQPQHF
v_gene: TRBV6-1; abundance: once; d_gene: -; j_gene: TRBJ2-3; CDR3nt: TGTGCCAGCAGGGAGGGACTCCTTAGCACAGATACGCAGTATTTT; CDR3aa: CASREGLLSTDTQYF
v_gene: TRBV5-1; abundance: -; d_gene: -; j_gene: TRBJ1-2; CDR3nt: TGCGCCAGCAAAATCGGGCCTGCTTCCGATGGCTACACCTTC; CDR3aa: CASKIGPASDGYTF
v_gene: TRBV7-9; abundance: -; d_gene: -; j_gene: TRBJ2-2; CDR3nt: TGTGCCAGCAGCCGGACAGCGAACACCGGGGAGCTGTTTTTT; CDR3aa: CASSRTANTGELFF
v_gene: TRBV6-5; abundance: -; d_gene: -; j_gene: TRBJ1-4; CDR3nt: TGTGCCAGCAGCTACTCGACAGAGTTTAATGAAAAACTGTTTTTT; CDR3aa: CASSYSTEFNEKLFF
v_gene: TRBV5-4; abundance: -; d_gene: -; j_gene: TRBJ1-2; CDR3nt: TGTGCCAGCAGCTTTCTTGGTGGTCCCCTTCACTATGGCTACACCTTC; CDR3aa: CASSFLGGPLHYGYTF
v_gene: TRBV28; abundance: -; d_gene: TRBD1; j_gene: TRBJ1-3; CDR3nt: TGTGCCAGCAGTTATGGACAGGCTTACTCTGGAAACACCATATATTTT; CDR3aa: CASSYGQAYSGNTIYF
v_gene: TRBV6-1; abundance: -; d_gene: -; j_gene: TRBJ1-2; CDR3nt: TGTGCCAGCAGTCTCAGTAACTATGGCTACACCTTC; CDR3aa: CASSLSNYGYTF
v_gene: TRBV28; abundance: -; d_gene: -; j_gene: TRBJ1-1; CDR3nt: TGTGCCAGCAGTTTATGGGGAGGGAGCACTGAAGCTTTCTTT; CDR3aa: CASSLWGGSTEAFF
v_gene: TRBV28; abundance: -; d_gene: -; j_gene: TRBJ1-5; CDR3nt: TGTGCCAGCGTGGGGGCTCAAATAGGGGATCAGCCCCAGCATTTT; CDR3aa: CASVGAQIGDQPQHF
v_gene: TRBV5-1; abundance: -; d_gene: -; j_gene: TRBJ1-4; CDR3nt: TGCGCCAGCAGAAAGGGGGAGGAACTGTTTTTT; CDR3aa: CASRKGEELFF
v_gene: TRBV19; abundance: few; d_gene: TRBD1; j_gene: TRBJ1-5; CDR3nt: TGTGCCAGTAGATGGGACAGATATCAGCCCCAGCATTTT; CDR3aa: CASRWDRYQPQHF
v_gene: TRBV4-1; abundance: -; d_gene: -; j_gene: TRBJ2-3; CDR3nt: TGCGCCAGCAGCCACCCCCTGGGGCCTAGCGGCACAGATACGCAGTATTTT; CDR3aa: CASSHPLGPSGTDTQYF
v_gene: TRBV6-6; abundance: -; d_gene: -; j_gene: TRBJ1-5; CDR3nt: TGTGCCAGCAGTCACGGACAATACAATCAGCCCCAGCATTTT; CDR3aa: CASSHGQYNQPQHF
v_gene: TRBV7-2; abundance: -; d_gene: -; j_gene: TRBJ2-7; CDR3nt: TGTGCCAGCAGCGCCCAAGGACCAGGGGCCTACGAGCAGTACTTC; CDR3aa: CASSAQGPGAYEQYF
v_gene: TRBV7-9; abundance: -; d_gene: TRBD1; j_gene: TRBJ1-4; CDR3nt: TGTGCCAGCAGCCAATTCCGGACAGGGGATGAAAAACTGTTTTTT; CDR3aa: CASSQFRTGDEKLFF
v_gene: TRBV7-2; abundance: -; d_gene: TRBD1; j_gene: TRBJ1-5; CDR3nt: TGTGCCAGCAGCTCGACAGGGGATCAGCCCCAGCATTTT; CDR3aa: CASSSTGDQPQHF
v_gene: TRBV10-3; abundance: -; d_gene: -; j_gene: TRBJ2-3; CDR3nt: TGTGCCATCACCAAGACGGGGGGCACAGATACGCAGTATTTT; CDR3aa: CAITKTGGTDTQYF
v_gene: TRBV7-2; abundance: -; d_gene: TRBD1; j_gene: TRBJ1-3; CDR3nt: TGTGCCAGCAGCTCCGGACAGGGGGCGCCGGACAGAAACACCATATATTTT; CDR3aa: CASSSGQGAPDRNTIYF
v_gene: TRBV9; abundance: -; d_gene: -; j_gene: TRBJ1-2; CDR3nt: TGTGCCAGCAGCGTAGGGCGGATTTACTATGGCTACACCTTC; CDR3aa: CASSVGRIYYGYTF
v_gene: TRBV28; abundance: -; d_gene: TRBD2; j_gene: TRBJ2-1; CDR3nt: TGTGCCAGCAGGGGAGCGGGAGGTACCTACAATGAGCAGTTCTTC; CDR3aa: CASRGAGGTYNEQFF
v_gene: TRBV29-1; abundance: -; d_gene: -; j_gene: TRBJ1-2; CDR3nt: TGCAGCGTGACGTACGTGGGGGAAGGCTACACCTTC; CDR3aa: CSVTYVGEGYTF
v_gene: TRBV10-1; abundance: -; d_gene: TRBD1; j_gene: TRBJ2-7; CDR3nt: TGCGCCAGCGGGGACAGTGGGTACGAGCAGTACTTC; CDR3aa: CASGDSGYEQYF
v_gene: TRBV25-1; abundance: -; d_gene: TRBD2; j_gene: TRBJ2-7; CDR3nt: TGTGCCAGTACCGGCTCTGGGACTAGCGGGAGGGGCGAGCAGTACTTC; CDR3aa: CASTGSGTSGRGEQYF
v_gene: TRBV6-1; abundance: -; d_gene: -; j_gene: TRBJ2-5; CDR3nt: TGTGCCAGCAGTGAATTAAACCCCGGATCTGAGACCCAGTACTTC; CDR3aa: CASSELNPGSETQYF
v_gene: TRBV6-5; abundance: -; d_gene: -; j_gene: TRBJ1-1; CDR3nt: TGTGCCAGCAGTTCAGGGCGCGGCGCTGAAGCTTTCTTT; CDR3aa: CASSSGRGAEAFF
v_gene: TRBV6-6; abundance: -; d_gene: -; j_gene: TRBJ1-5; CDR3nt: TGTGCCAGCAGGGGAACGGGCCAGCCCCAGCATTTT; CDR3aa: CASRGTGQPQHF
v_gene: TRBV7-9; abundance: once; d_gene: TRBD1; j_gene: TRBJ1-2; CDR3nt: TGTGCCAGCAGCTTAAGGCAGGGGGCCGAATTATATGGCTACACCTTC; CDR3aa: CASSLRQGAELYGYTF
v_gene: TRBV21-1; abundance: -; d_gene: -; j_gene: TRBJ2-5; CDR3nt: TGTGCCAGCAGCCCCTCCGGGACTAGCGGGAGACCTAAAGAGACCCAGTACTTC; CDR3aa: CASSPSGTSGRPKETQYF
v_gene: TRBV2; abundance: -; d_gene: TRBD1; j_gene: TRBJ1-2; CDR3nt: TGTGCCAGCAGTGTGGGCAGGACAGGCTTCTTTGGCTACACCTTC; CDR3aa: CASSVGRTGFFGYTF
v_gene: TRBV5-4; abundance: -; d_gene: -; j_gene: TRBJ1-1; CDR3nt: TGTGCCAGCAGCTCGAACCGGGACAACACTGAAGCTTTCTTT; CDR3aa: CASSSNRDNTEAFF
v_gene: TRBV27; abundance: -; d_gene: -; j_gene: TRBJ1-4; CDR3nt: TGTGCCAGCAGTTTAAATACCCTAAATGAAAAACTGTTTTTT; CDR3aa: CASSLNTLNEKLFF
v_gene: TRBV5-1; abundance: -; d_gene: -; j_gene: TRBJ1-2; CDR3nt: TGCGCCAGCAGCCGCCTACCAGGGGAACGGGATGGCTACACCTTC; CDR3aa: CASSRLPGERDGYTF
v_gene: TRBV19; abundance: -; d_gene: -; j_gene: TRBJ1-5; CDR3nt: TGTGCCAGTAGTTACACTGGGGGGGTACATCAGCCCCAGCATTTT; CDR3aa: CASSYTGGVHQPQHF
v_gene: TRBV19; abundance: -; d_gene: -; j_gene: TRBJ1-2; CDR3nt: TGTGCCAGTAGTATCCAATACCTGGGTGGCTACACCTTC; CDR3aa: CASSIQYLGGYTF
v_gene: TRBV6-5; abundance: -; d_gene: TRBD2; j_gene: TRBJ2-5; CDR3nt: TGTGCCAGCAGTTACGCCTATAGCGGGAGAAAAGAGACCCAGTACTTC; CDR3aa: CASSYAYSGRKETQYF
v_gene: TRBV25-1; abundance: -; d_gene: TRBD1; j_gene: TRBJ1-1; CDR3nt: TGTGCCAGCAGGGGATCCTACGGACAGGGAAGCACTGAAGCTTTCTTT; CDR3aa: CASRGSYGQGSTEAFF
v_gene: TRBV2; abundance: -; d_gene: TRBD2; j_gene: TRBJ2-1; CDR3nt: TGTGCCAGCAGTGACGGCCGAGCGACTAGCGGGTTCTTC; CDR3aa: CASSDGRATSGFF
v_gene: TRBV28; abundance: -; d_gene: TRBD2; j_gene: TRBJ2-7; CDR3nt: TGTGCCAGCTCCTACGACGGCGTGGGGGGGTACGAGCAGTACTTC; CDR3aa: CASSYDGVGGYEQYF
v_gene: TRBV19; abundance: -; d_gene: TRBD1; j_gene: TRBJ1-4; CDR3nt: TGTGCCAGTAGTATATCGGCAGGACAGGGCGGTGAAAAACTGTTTTTT; CDR3aa: CASSISAGQGGEKLFF
v_gene: TRBV29-1; abundance: -; d_gene: -; j_gene: TRBJ2-5; CDR3nt: TGCAGCGTTGGTTGGGGCCAAGAGACCCAGTACTTC; CDR3aa: CSVGWGQETQYF
v_gene: TRBV6-6; abundance: -; d_gene: -; j_gene: TRBJ1-5; CDR3nt: TGTGCCAGCAGTAAACAGAGCAATCAGCCCCAGCATTTT; CDR3aa: CASSKQSNQPQHF
v_gene: TRBV7-2; abundance: -; d_gene: TRBD2; j_gene: TRBJ2-7; CDR3nt: TGTGCCAGCAGCTTAGTAGGGGGACTAGCGGGAGGAGGCGAGCAGTACTTC; CDR3aa: CASSLVGGLAGGGEQYF
v_gene: TRBV28; abundance: -; d_gene: -; j_gene: TRBJ1-3; CDR3nt: TGTGCCATCGAACCTGACCAGCGGGGGAACACCATATATTTT; CDR3aa: CAIEPDQRGNTIYF
v_gene: TRBV9; abundance: -; d_gene: -; j_gene: TRBJ1-1; CDR3nt: TGTGCCAGCAGCGTAGGGTCCGGGTTCAACACTGAAGCTTTCTTT; CDR3aa: CASSVGSGFNTEAFF
v_gene: TRBV11-2; abundance: -; d_gene: -; j_gene: TRBJ1-3; CDR3nt: TGTGCCAGCAACTTGGGCACGGGACGGGAATACACCATATATTTT; CDR3aa: CASNLGTGREYTIYF
v_gene: TRBV19; abundance: once; d_gene: -; j_gene: TRBJ1-3; CDR3nt: TGTGCCAGTAGTATTCCCCCGGACCGGCTATATTTT; CDR3aa: CASSIPPDRLYF
v_gene: TRBV29-1; abundance: -; d_gene: -; j_gene: TRBJ1-1; CDR3nt: TGCAGCGTTGCGGGACTGATGAACACTGAAGCTTTCTTT; CDR3aa: CSVAGLMNTEAFF
v_gene: TRBV29-1; abundance: few; d_gene: TRBD1; j_gene: TRBJ1-2; CDR3nt: TGCAGCGTGGCAGGGGGCAGGTATGGCTACACCTTC; CDR3aa: CSVAGGRYGYTF
v_gene: TRBV15; abundance: -; d_gene: TRBD2; j_gene: TRBJ2-1; CDR3nt: TGTGCCACCAGCAGAGATCGCGTAGCGGGAGGGCCAAATGGTGAGCAGTTCTTC; CDR3aa: CATSRDRVAGGPNGEQFF
v_gene: TRBV4-3; abundance: -; d_gene: -; j_gene: TRBJ2-3; CDR3nt: TGCGCCAGCAGCCAAGCGGATACGCAGTATTTT; CDR3aa: CASSQADTQYF
v_gene: TRBV4-2; abundance: -; d_gene: -; j_gene: TRBJ2-2; CDR3nt: TGTGCCAGCAGCCTGCCGTCGGGCGTTGGGAACACCGGGGAGCTGTTTTTT; CDR3aa: CASSLPSGVGNTGELFF
v_gene: TRBV2; abundance: -; d_gene: -; j_gene: TRBJ2-1; CDR3nt: TGTGCCAGCAGTGAAGGGGGCGGGAAGGAGCAGTTCTTC; CDR3aa: CASSEGGGKEQFF